This T cell receptor beta chain emerged from a study of blood T cell repertoires in COVID-19. The wider study: Samples of COVID-19 (acute and convalescent) were obtained from the United States, Italy and Spain.

Germline assignment: CDR1 SGHRS and CDR2 YFSETQ. Trimming removed 0 bases from V and 3 bases from J; junction bases left unmatched: 9. The CDR3 is 17 amino acids. Data came from immunoSEQ multiplex PCR; TCRdb stores just in-frame clones and leaves some out. The table has 250,000 to 350,000 clones, around 87% seen once; the top ten hold over 4%. Sequencing was performed on PBMCs or T cells enriched from blood (not recorded which). The sequence was obtained from a woman younger than 45 who had recovered from COVID-19. The chain has TRBV5-1 and TRBJ1-2; 9 bases are shared with TRBD1. The CDR3 loop reads CASSLVPSGQGDYGYTF. The CDR3 region has the DNA TGCGCCAGCAGCTTGGTACCTTCGGGACAGGGAGACTATGGCTACACCTTC.